The rows below give T cell receptor beta chains drawn from one sample of a study of blood T cells in healthy people across ages. TCRdb reanalysed the 5' RACE reads using MiXCR and keeps one entry per CDR3 protein. The repertoire has some 1.5 million distinct CDR3 sequences, approximately 28% of them found once; the top ten carry about 8%. Sequenced: blood. These receptors all stem from a woman in her thirties in good health. Both conserved end residues are part of each CDR3. The D gene is left open where the match is weak. Clone sizes are given selectively: once, few, many, or a class where the clone is expanded.

>NA|NA|TRBJ2-7|TRBV28
CAGSSTYEQYF
TGTGCCGGCAGTTCTACCTACGAGCAGTACTTC
>few|NA|TRBJ2-1|TRBV9
CASSVGREDNEQFF
TGTGCCAGCAGCGTAGGCCGAGAGGACAATGAGCAGTTCTTC
>NA|TRBD1|TRBJ2-1|TRBV7-2
CASSSGTGRFDEQFF
TGTGCCAGCAGCTCCGGGACAGGACGGTTCGATGAGCAGTTCTTC
>few|TRBD1|TRBJ1-1|TRBV20-1
CSARDQGANTEAFF
TGCAGTGCTAGAGATCAGGGGGCGAACACTGAAGCTTTCTTT
>NA|NA|TRBJ2-3|TRBV5-1
CASSLPGSGADTQYF
TGCGCCAGCAGCTTGCCTGGATCGGGGGCAGATACGCAGTATTTT
>NA|TRBD2|TRBJ2-3|TRBV18
CASSPPGAGGPTDTQYF
TGTGCCAGCTCACCACCGGGAGCGGGAGGGCCAACAGATACGCAGTATTTT
>NA|NA|TRBJ2-7|TRBV12-3/TRBV12-4
CASSLATGMSEQYF
TGTGCCAGCAGTCTAGCGACAGGGATGAGCGAGCAGTACTTC
>NA|TRBD1|TRBJ1-2|TRBV6-2/TRBV6-3
CASTPLGQGRGYTF
TGTGCCAGCACCCCGCTTGGACAGGGAAGAGGCTACACCTTC
>NA|TRBD2|TRBJ2-3|TRBV6-6
CASSTPLAAYLTDTQYF
TGTGCCAGCAGTACCCCACTAGCGGCCTACCTCACAGATACGCAGTATTTT
>few|NA|TRBJ1-5|TRBV6-5
CASSPGRNLNQPQHF
TGTGCCAGCAGCCCCGGACGGAATTTAAATCAGCCCCAGCATTTT
>NA|NA|TRBJ2-1|TRBV25-1
CASSEMVEQFF
TGTGCCAGCAGTGAAATGGTTGAGCAGTTCTTC
>NA|NA|TRBJ1-2|TRBV4-3
CASSQEDWAVGSYGYTF
TGCGCCAGCAGCCAAGAGGATTGGGCAGTGGGAAGCTATGGCTACACCTTC
>NA|TRBD2|TRBJ2-3|TRBV6-2/TRBV6-3
CASSPGLAGGLDTQYF
TGTGCCAGCAGCCCGGGACTAGCGGGGGGGCTGGATACGCAGTATTTT
>many|NA|TRBJ2-7|TRBV7-3
CASGRDKDYEQYF
TGTGCCAGCGGCCGGGACAAGGACTACGAGCAGTACTTC
>few|NA|TRBJ2-7|TRBV7-2
CASSLMNAVSMGYEQYF
TGTGCCAGCAGCTTAATGAACGCGGTCAGCATGGGGTACGAGCAGTACTTC
>NA|NA|TRBJ2-2|TRBV6-5
CASSYSSSGPGSNTGELFF
TGTGCCAGCAGTTACTCTAGCTCCGGTCCGGGTTCGAACACCGGGGAGCTGTTTTTT
>many|NA|TRBJ2-1|TRBV20-1
CSASRGASYNEQFF
TGCAGTGCTAGCCGCGGGGCCTCCTACAATGAGCAGTTCTTC
>many|NA|TRBJ2-1|TRBV6-5
CASSYSRGRGPYNEQFF
TGTGCCAGCAGTTACTCCCGGGGGCGGGGACCCTACAATGAGCAGTTCTTC
>many|TRBD1|TRBJ2-7|TRBV29-1
CSVRQGIGYEQYF
TGCAGCGTCAGACAGGGGATTGGTTACGAGCAGTACTTC
>NA|NA|TRBJ2-5|TRBV7-6
CASSLASNQGQTQYF
TGTGCCAGCAGCTTAGCGTCCAACCAGGGCCAGACCCAGTACTTC
>NA|TRBD2|TRBJ2-7|TRBV12-3/TRBV12-4
CASSSSGRDYEEYF
TGTGCCAGCAGTTCCAGTGGCAGGGACTACGAGGAGTACTTC
>NA|NA|TRBJ2-7|TRBV14
CASSQRSGGSYEQYF
TGTGCCAGCAGCCAAAGGTCGGGCGGATCCTACGAGCAGTACTTC
>few|TRBD1|TRBJ1-1|TRBV2
CASRSTGDVEAFF
TGTGCCAGCAGGTCAACAGGGGACGTTGAAGCTTTCTTT
>NA|NA|TRBJ1-2|TRBV3-1
CASSQVRTSFFGYTF
TGTGCCAGCAGCCAAGTTAGGACATCATTCTTTGGCTACACCTTC
>many|NA|TRBJ1-1|TRBV6-1
CASGELMNTEAFF
TGTGCCAGCGGGGAGCTCATGAACACTGAAGCTTTCTTT
>NA|NA|TRBJ2-7|TRBV20-1
CSASVGTSTYEQYF
TGCAGTGCTAGTGTGGGGACATCAACCTACGAGCAGTACTTC
>few|NA|TRBJ2-7|TRBV5-6
CASSVGQVTYEQYF
TGTGCCAGCAGCGTGGGACAAGTTACCTACGAGCAGTACTTC
>few|TRBD2|TRBJ2-7|TRBV7-2
CASSLNPSGYEQYF
TGTGCCAGCAGCTTAAATCCTAGCGGCTACGAGCAGTACTTC
>NA|TRBD1|TRBJ1-2|TRBV2
CASGIRRTGNNYGYTF
TGTGCCAGCGGGATTCGAAGGACAGGCAATAACTATGGCTACACCTTC
>NA|NA|TRBJ2-5|TRBV20-1
CSASHRKTAQETQYF
TGCAGTGCCAGCCATCGAAAGACAGCGCAAGAGACCCAGTACTTC
>few|TRBD2|TRBJ2-5|TRBV28
CASSYVTSGEKETQYF
TGTGCCAGCAGTTACGTCACTAGCGGGGAAAAAGAGACCCAGTACTTC
>NA|NA|TRBJ2-7|TRBV12-3/TRBV12-4
CASSLRSQGEQYF
TGTGCCAGCAGTTTAAGGAGCCAAGGAGAGCAGTACTTC
>NA|TRBD2|TRBJ2-1|TRBV2
CATVQLAGGINEQFF
TGTGCCACCGTACAGCTAGCGGGGGGAATCAATGAGCAGTTCTTC
>few|TRBD2|TRBJ2-5|TRBV20-1
CSLTSGGANDGTQYF
TGCAGCTTAACGAGCGGGGGGGCAAATGATGGGACCCAGTACTTC
>few|NA|TRBJ1-1|TRBV7-9
CASSPQVLWGGNTEAFF
TGTGCCAGCAGCCCGCAGGTTCTCTGGGGGGGAAACACTGAAGCTTTCTTT
>NA|NA|TRBJ1-5|TRBV6-5
CASSYFGSGDNQPQHF
TGTGCCAGCAGTTATTTTGGTTCAGGGGACAATCAGCCCCAGCATTTT
>NA|NA|TRBJ2-3|TRBV5-1
CASSSEGSTDTQYF
TGTGCCAGCAGTTCCGAAGGGAGCACAGATACGCAGTATTTT
>NA|NA|TRBJ1-1|TRBV6-1
CASRGGGGNTEAFF
TGTGCCAGCCGGGGGGGCGGAGGGAACACTGAAGCTTTCTTT
>NA|NA|TRBJ2-1|TRBV10-3
CATTPRESRNEQFF
TGTGCCACCACGCCCCGGGAGTCTCGCAATGAGCAGTTCTTC
>NA|NA|TRBJ2-5|TRBV12-3/TRBV12-4
CASSLLGQMSEQYF
TGTGCCAGCAGTTTATTAGGACAGATGTCTGAGCAGTACTTC
>many|NA|TRBJ2-7|TRBV7-6
CASSSGSGPSYEQYF
TGTGCCAGCAGCAGCGGGTCAGGACCCTCCTACGAGCAGTACTTC
>once|NA|TRBJ2-3|TRBV5-6
CACSLSTGWFVDTQYF
TGTGCCTGCAGCTTGAGTACAGGGTGGTTTGTAGATACGCAGTATTTT
>NA|NA|TRBJ1-6|TRBV3-1
CASSRKGINSPLHF
TGTGCCAGCAGCCGCAAGGGGATCAATTCACCCCTCCACTTT
>many|NA|TRBJ2-1|TRBV20-1
CSARGVGSGSYNEQFF
TGCAGTGCTAGAGGCGTCGGTAGCGGCTCCTACAATGAGCAGTTCTTC
>NA|TRBD2|TRBJ2-1|TRBV3-1
CASSELLAGGLGEQFF
TGTGCCAGCAGCGAACTACTAGCGGGGGGGCTTGGTGAGCAGTTCTTC